Listed below are T cell receptor beta chains from one sample, sequenced in a study of T cells in Graves' hyperthyroidism and ophthalmopathy. TCRdb re-analysed the multiplex PCR reads in MiXCR, keeping a single row per CDR3 protein. The data hold about 580,000 distinct CDR3 sequences, with approximately 14% observed a single time. The sequenced material came from blood. These receptors were obtained from a woman aged 25 to 39 with Graves' hyperthyroidism that later progressed to Graves' ophthalmopathy. The conserved cysteine and the conserved F or W are not part of the CDR3 here. Expanded clones are given a class, and other clones once, few, many or no size at all.

abundance | v_gene | CDR3aa
many | TRBV27 | ASSDSAEYQPQH
many | TRBV30 | AWSPTPPENYGYT
many | TRBV11-1 | ASSFSETPLGETQY
many | TRBV27 | ASSLSLSGTGWRNEQF
many | TRBV20-1 | SAREAGRYSYEQY
many | TRBV28 | ASSDHRGLGGYT
. | TRBV18 | ASSIQGASPGYT
many | TRBV15 | ATSGKRAGGYNEQF
few | TRBV24-1 | ATSGLAGLPNEQF
. | TRBV6-1 | ASSTPSGSNQPQH
many | TRBV11-2 | ASSPQSGVGNEQF
many | TRBV15 | ATSRDHPQTSTDTQY
many | TRBV7-6 | ASSLIPSSTDTQY
. | TRBV15 | ATSRGRDSEELF
many | TRBV20-1 | SAPSGTGHYGYT
many | TRBV6-1 | ASTLWVFDSPLH
. | TRBV30 | AWSVEVDTQY
many | TRBV29-1 | SSWAGTGITYNEQF
. | TRBV28 | ASSLMAGGNYEQY
. | TRBV19 | ASRLGTYPDTQY
many | TRBV7-7 | ASSVLTQAGETQY
many | TRBV25-1 | ASSGTVKRGEKLF
many | TRBV30 | AWDRGLAGPGELF
. | TRBV4-1 | ASSGEDNQPQH
many | TRBV9 | ASSVMREANTGELF
many | TRBV30 | AWSVVARGELF
few | TRBV5-6 | ASSLGLAGVLFIGETQY
. | TRBV4-3 | ASSQAGFADYNEQF
many | TRBV27 | ASSLSGTVANNEQF
. | TRBV5-5 | ASSAEGGGGETQY
. | TRBV4-1 | ASSQDSWENYGYT
many | TRBV20-1 | SASQTSGGSYEQY
many | TRBV19 | ASSLLPTGNTEAF
many | TRBV7-3 | ASSLTRIGMNTEAF
. | TRBV6-2/TRBV6-3 | ASSYSRGNHEQF
. | TRBV2 | AIPRQGVAGGPRETQY
. | TRBV4-3 | ASSQGNIVNEQF
many | TRBV7-9 | ASSSGLAGLDRTDTQY
. | TRBV20-1 | SARAWDSYEQY
few | TRBV9 | ASSEGGWTDTQY
many | TRBV7-3 | ASSLLGAATNTEAF
few | TRBV18 | ASSPGQVGNTEAF
. | TRBV6-2/TRBV6-3 | ASSYGTGGAGANVLT
many | TRBV5-1 | ASSLADAGNSPLH
many | TRBV5-1 | ASSDTGGEKQY
. | TRBV3-1 | ASSQDFVESSYEQY
few | TRBV27 | ASSRGQGEAF
few | TRBV5-1 | ASSISTGGNTGELF
. | TRBV7-9 | ASSLDKSPLH
few | TRBV20-1 | SARAVSTDTQY
many | TRBV11-2 | ASSLVLVGTDTQY
. | TRBV27 | ASSPKPVSGANVLT
. | TRBV19 | ATSLASGQETQY
many | TRBV27 | ASSLKGQGPSGANVLT
many | TRBV28 | ASSSTYWGPPYEQY
. | TRBV5-1 | ASSLAGDDNSPLH
many | TRBV5-8 | ASSRKGWGNNEQY